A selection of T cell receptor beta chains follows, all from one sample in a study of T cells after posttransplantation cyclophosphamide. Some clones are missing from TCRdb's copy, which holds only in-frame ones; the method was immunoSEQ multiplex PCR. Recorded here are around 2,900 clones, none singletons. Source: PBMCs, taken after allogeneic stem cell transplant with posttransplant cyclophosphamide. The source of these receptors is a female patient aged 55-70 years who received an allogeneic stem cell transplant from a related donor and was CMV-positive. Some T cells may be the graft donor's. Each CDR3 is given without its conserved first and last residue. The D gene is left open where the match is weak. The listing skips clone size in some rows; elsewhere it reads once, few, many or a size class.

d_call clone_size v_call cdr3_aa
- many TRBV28 GSRTHQNIQY
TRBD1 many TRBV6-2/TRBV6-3 ASSPWDRAYEQY
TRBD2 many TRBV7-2 ASSSLAGGRTGELF
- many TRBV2 ASSDPGVFGELF
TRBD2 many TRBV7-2 ASSRGTSANTGELF
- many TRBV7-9 ASSLDWVGYGYT
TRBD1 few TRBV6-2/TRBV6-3 ASSYSSGQVYEQY
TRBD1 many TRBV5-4 ASSDRGFTGELF
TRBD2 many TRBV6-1 ASSDRLAGVGDTQY
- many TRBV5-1 ASSFASATDTQY
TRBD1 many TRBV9 ASSVHGTGGEDTQY
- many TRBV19 ASSIFGTLNTEAF
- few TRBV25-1 ATAPGGGNTIY
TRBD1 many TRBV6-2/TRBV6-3 ASSSAGTVISGYT
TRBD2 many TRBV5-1 ASSLGTSGSTETQY
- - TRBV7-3 ASSRSLGGAAYNEQF
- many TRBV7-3 ASSSRQGTDTQY
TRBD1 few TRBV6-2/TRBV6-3 ATDRGLAETQY
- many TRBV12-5 ASGDTLSYGYT
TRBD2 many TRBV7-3 ASSRASGSGNEQF
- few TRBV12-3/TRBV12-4 ASSPDGGSGNTIY
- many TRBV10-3 AISESSQGYSPLH
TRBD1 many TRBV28 ASSLRGQGNNEQF